This TCR beta chain derives from a study of CD8 T cells in Susac syndrome. Study results and limitations: It was acknowledged in the study that its TCR sequencing and HLA analysis involved a relatively small number of individuals.

The RNA, 0.5 to 1 ug, was put through reverse transcription using random hexamers. Amplification of TCR beta CDR3 used immunoSEQ multiplex PCR across 54 Vbeta and 13 Jbeta. TCRdb analysed the immunoSEQ multiplex PCR reads with MiXCR anew, one entry per CDR3 protein. The sample yields a few hundred thousand distinct CDR3 sequences, roughly 94% seen once. CDR3 length equals 13 residues. Germline trimming cut 7 bases from V and 6 bases from J; bases unmatched to any gene: 6. In the multiple sclerosis control group, patients were treatment-naive and had stable or active relapsing-remitting disease. The authors negatively isolated CD8+ and CD4+ T cells and FACS-enriched TEMRA cells. Worth noting for this clonotype: Its antigen is still unknown.

Source material: CD4+ T cells from PBMCs. This receptor was obtained from a human donor with multiple sclerosis. The chain recombines TRBV12-3 or TRBV12-4 with TRBJ1-5; 7 bases map to TRBD1. CDR3 loop: CASNGQAGQPQHF. CDR3 nucleotides: TGTGCCAGCAATGGACAGGCGGGTCAGCCCCAGCATTTT.